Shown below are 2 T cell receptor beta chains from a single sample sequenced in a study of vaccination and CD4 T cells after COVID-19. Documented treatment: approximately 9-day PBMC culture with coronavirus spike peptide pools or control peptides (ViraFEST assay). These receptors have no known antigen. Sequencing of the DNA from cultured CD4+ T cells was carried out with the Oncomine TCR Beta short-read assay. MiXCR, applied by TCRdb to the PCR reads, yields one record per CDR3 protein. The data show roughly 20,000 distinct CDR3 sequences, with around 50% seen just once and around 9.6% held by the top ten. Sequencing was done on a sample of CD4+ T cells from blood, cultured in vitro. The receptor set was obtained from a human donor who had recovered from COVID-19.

DNA of the CDR3: TGTGCCAGCAGCTCACGAACGGCCACCGGGGAGCTGTTTTTT. This codes for CASSSRTATGELFF. V gene TRBV11-2 combines with J gene TRBJ2-2; D not resolved. V was trimmed by 4 bases and J by 4 bases, leaving 10 bases between them. Germline loops: CDR1 SGHAT, CDR2 FQNNGV. This CDR3 contains 14 residues.

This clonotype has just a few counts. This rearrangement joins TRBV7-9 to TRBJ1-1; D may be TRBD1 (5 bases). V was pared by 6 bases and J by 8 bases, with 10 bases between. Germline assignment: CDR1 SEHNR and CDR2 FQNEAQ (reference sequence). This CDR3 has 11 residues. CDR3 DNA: TGTGCCAGCAGAGGGGCCATCGAAGCTTTCTTT. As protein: CASRGAIEAFF.